The 20 T cell receptor beta chains presented below share a single source sample, sequenced in a study of T cell therapy after organ transplantation. The data were produced by immunoSEQ multiplex PCR, yet TCRdb's version contains in-frame clones alone and is incomplete. Of 51,000 or so clones in the sample, over 90% were seen once. Their specific antigens are unknown. The material was CD8+ T cells from blood, obtained before autologous CMV-specific T cell therapy. These receptors were taken from a human patient who had received a solid organ transplant and had CMV disease.

The rearrangement uses TRBV10-2 and TRBJ2-5; TRBD1 might be the D (5 bases). Germline CDR1 is WSHSY and CDR2 is SAAADI. The CDR3 length is 16 residues. V lost 2 bases, J lost 1 base, and 14 bases lay in between. This CDR3 is CASSENPLTVQETQYF. CDR3 nucleotides: TGCGCCAGCAGTGAGAACCCTTTGACAGTCCAAGAGACCCAGTACTTC.

The chain combines TRBV5-1 with TRBJ1-1, with D perhaps matching TRBD1 (5 bases). Per the germline V gene, CDR1 is SGHRS and CDR2 is YFSETQ. Trimming left V 4 bases short and J 0 bases short, with 19 bases between. The CDR3 is made up of 17 amino acids. The CDR3 region is CASSVGLRQTVNTEAFF. In nucleotides, the CDR3 is TGCGCCAGCAGCGTGGGGCTACGGCAAACCGTGAACACTGAAGCTTTCTTT.

V gene TRBV5-1 combines with J gene TRBJ2-3; D call uncertain. This CDR3 is 17 amino acids long. CDR1 SGHRS and CDR2 YFSETQ come from the germline V gene. The V end was cut by 3 bases, the J end by 0 bases, with 17 bases between. This chain's CDR3 is CASSSFPHSSSTDTQYF. The CDR3 nucleotides read TGCGCCAGCAGCTCCTTCCCTCACAGTTCCAGCACAGATACGCAGTATTTT.

This sequence joins TRBV19 and TRBJ2-1, with TRBD2 matching over 9 bases. V was clipped by 5 bases and J by 10 bases; unmatched bases: 6. The CDR3 covers 13 residues. Germline values: CDR1 LNHDA, CDR2 SQIVND (reference sequence). The CDR3 DNA is TGTGCCAGTAGTCATAGCGGGAGTAAAGAGCAGTTCTTC. As protein: CASSHSGSKEQFF.

The chain recombines TRBV4-2 with TRBJ2-5; 13 nucleotides align to TRBD2. Germline trimming cut 1 base from V and 0 bases from J; bases unmatched to any gene: 11. CDR3 size: 20 residues. Germline lookup yields CDR1 LGHNA and CDR2 YNFKEQ. CDR3 loop: CASSQGAGGTSGENQETQYF. The CDR3 coding sequence is TGTGCCAGCAGCCAAGGGGCAGGAGGGACTAGCGGGGAGAACCAAGAGACCCAGTACTTC.

V is TRBV5-6 and J is TRBJ2-7; D gene unclear. The V gene's germline CDR1 is SGHDT and CDR2 YYEEEE. The CDR3 sequence is 11 residues long. Trimming left V 0 bases short and J 5 bases short, with 3 bases between. CDR3 nucleotide sequence: TGTGCCAGCAGCTTGGCCAACGAGCAGTACTTC. This translates into CASSLANEQYF. Based on the CDR3 plus reference TRBV5-6 and TRBJ2-7, the full variable domain is DAGVTQSPTHLIKTRGQQVTLRCSPKSGHDTVSWYQQALGQGPQFIFQYYEEEERQRGNFPDRFSGHQFPNYSSELNVNALLLGDSALYLCASSLANEQYFGPGTRLTVT.

The gene calls are TRBV5-4 and TRBJ2-3, with 11 nucleotides matching TRBD2. The V and J ends lost 4 bases and 0 bases, in that order; junction bases with no gene match: 7. Germline-derived CDR1 and CDR2 are SGHNT and YYREEE (reference sequence). The CDR3 runs to 17 residues. The CDR3 DNA is TGTGCCAGCAGCCCGCTGTGGACTAGCGGGAGCACAGATACGCAGTATTTT. This gives the protein CASSPLWTSGSTDTQYF.

The rearrangement joins TRBV6-4 to TRBJ2-3; D gene unclear. CDR1 MRHNA and CDR2 SNTAGT come from the germline V gene. This CDR3 is 15 amino acids long. V lost 6 bases to trimming and J lost 0 bases, with 13 bases between them. The CDR3 DNA follows: TGTGCCAGCAGATTGGGGTCAGGTAGCACAGATACGCAGTATTTT. It yields the protein CASRLGSGSTDTQYF.

CDR3 bases: TGTGCCATCAGGGACAGGGAGACCTACGAGCAGTACTTC. The encoded protein is CAIRDRETYEQYF. The genes are TRBV10-3 and TRBJ2-5; TRBD1 agrees at 8 bases. The DNA end favors TRBJ2-7, so the J call may be wrong. This CDR3 spans 13 amino acids. Germline values: CDR1 ENHRY, CDR2 SYGVKD.

The chain couples TRBV14 to TRBJ1-2, with 12 bases that match TRBD1. The CDR3 has 15 residues. Germline CDR1 reads SGHDN; CDR2 reads FVKESK. V lost 4 bases, J lost 8 bases, and 8 bases stayed unmatched. CDR3 residues: CASSPWDRGPWGYTF. CDR3 DNA: TGTGCCAGCAGCCCCTGGGACAGGGGGCCTTGGGGCTACACCTTC.

The V gene is TRBV6-1, the J gene TRBJ2-1; D tentatively reads TRBD1 or TRBD2 (5 bases each). CDR3 size: 15 residues. Germline V gene data show CDR1 as MNHNS and CDR2 as SASEGT. The germline V and J ends were trimmed by 0 bases and 8 bases, with 14 bases remaining between them. In DNA, the CDR3 is TGTGCCAGCAGTGAAGCGGGGAGAGGGGTCGATGAGCAGTTCTTC. This gives the protein CASSEAGRGVDEQFF.

This clone was seen a few times. The rearrangement joins TRBV29-1 to TRBJ1-1; a weak D match, TRBD1 (5 bases). Germline loops: CDR1 SQVTM, CDR2 ANQGSEA. The CDR3 length is 10 residues. Here the CDR3 reads CSARDRQAFF. DNA for the CDR3: TGCAGTGCTCGGGACCGGCAAGCTTTCTTT.

The rearrangement joins TRBV7-9 to TRBJ1-1; D unclear. V lost 3 bases and J lost 0, with 5 bases in between. The germline V gene encodes CDR1 SEHNR and CDR2 FQNEAQ (reference sequence). CDR3 size: 13 residues. The CDR3 DNA follows: TGTGCCAGCAGCTTCGGGCTGAACACTGAAGCTTTCTTT. The encoded protein is CASSFGLNTEAFF.

This rearrangement joins TRBV13 to TRBJ2-1; a weak D match, TRBD2 (6 bases). The CDR3 length is 16 residues. Germline V lookup: CDR1 PRHDT, CDR2 FYEKMQ (reference sequence). Trimming removed 0 bases from V and 0 bases from J, with 9 bases in between. In DNA, the CDR3 is TGTGCCAGCAGCTTAGGCCCGGGGGACTCCTACAATGAGCAGTTCTTC. This gives the protein CASSLGPGDSYNEQFF.

The chain uses TRBV9 and TRBJ1-6; D is possibly TRBD1 (6 bases). From germline, CDR1 is SGDLS and CDR2 YYNGEE. Trimming pared 3 bases from V and 7 bases from J, leaving 11 bases between. This CDR3 has 14 amino acids. The CDR3 DNA follows: TGTGCCAGCAGCGCCTCCGGGACAAATTCACCCCTCCACTTT. This gives the protein CASSASGTNSPLHF.

The chain combines TRBV14 with TRBJ2-7; D unresolved. Trimming removed 1 base at V and 2 bases at J, with 3 bases between. Germline CDR1 SGHDN, CDR2 FVKESK. This CDR3 spans 12 amino acids. In nucleotides, the CDR3 is TGTGCCAGCAGCCAAGCGACCTACGAGCAGTACTTC. Protein sequence: CASSQATYEQYF. The full variable domain, rest sourced from reference TRBV14 and TRBJ2-7, is EAGVTQFPSHSVIEKGQTVTLRCDPISGHDNLYWYRRVMGKEIKFLLHFVKESKQDESGMPNNRFLAERTGGTYSTLKVQPAELEDSGVYFCASSQATYEQYFGPGTRLTVT.

The V call is TRBV11-2, the J call TRBJ1-1, with 7 bases lining up with TRBD1. Unmatched junction bases numbered 5, after V lost 3 bases and J lost 1 base. The CDR3 contains 15 residues. Germline values: CDR1 SGHAT, CDR2 FQNNGV. The CDR3 loop reads CASSFPTGRNTEAFF. The CDR3 coding sequence is TGTGCCAGCAGCTTCCCGACAGGGCGGAACACTGAAGCTTTCTTT.

The chain combines TRBV23-1 with TRBJ2-3; tentatively, D is TRBD1 or TRBD2 (5 bases each). TRBV23-1 is an ORF for which the function is uncertain. V was clipped by 7 bases and J by 1 base, with 15 bases between them. The CDR3 extends over 15 amino acids. The CDR3 protein is CASTTRGYRTDTQYF. In DNA form, the CDR3 reads TGCGCCAGCACGACCCGGGGCTATCGCACAGATACGCAGTATTTT.

The chain couples TRBV6-6 to TRBJ2-5, with 11 bases lining up with TRBD2. With V trimmed by 7 bases and J by 6 bases, 10 bases remained unmatched. The CDR3 runs 15 residues. Germline-derived CDR1 and CDR2 are MNHNY and SVGAGI (reference sequence). CDR3 nucleotide sequence: TGTGCCAGCACCCCGGCGACTAGCGGGGTGAAGACCCAGTACTTC. It translates to CASTPATSGVKTQYF.

This clone was recorded only once. The chain couples TRBV9 to TRBJ2-1, with TRBD2 matching 8 bases. This CDR3 has 17 residues. The ends lost 4 bases at V and 4 bases at J; junction bases unmatched: 13. Germline CDR1 reads SGDLS; CDR2 reads YYNGEE. The CDR3 DNA follows: TGTGCCAGCAGCCACCACGGGGGCGGGGGGTTTTACAATGAGCAGTTCTTC. This gives the protein CASSHHGGGGFYNEQFF.